This TCR beta chain stems from a study of CD8 T cells in ankylosing spondylitis. General study points: Some motif variants were previously reported in reactive arthritis synovial fluid and blood. Reportedly, disease-linked clones are significantly enriched in ankylosing spondylitis patients' matched synovial fluid. One TCR beta motif, made up of eight highly homologous variants, appeared characteristic of ankylosing spondylitis blood. Relatively rare in peripheral blood, disease-linked clones were also CD8+.

Germline V lookup: CDR1 DFQATT, CDR2 SNEGSKA (reference sequence). The CDR3 length is 15 residues. V gave up 3 bases and J gave up 1 base, with 14 bases separating them. Preparation of TCR beta libraries was done by quantitative 5'-RACE with molecular barcodes. MiXCR, applied by TCRdb to the 5' RACE reads, yields one record per CDR3 protein. Of 130,000 or so distinct CDR3 sequences in the sample, roughly 17% were seen once. This clonotype occurred a few times. Its antigen is unidentified. Sequences were obtained from blood, either unsorted or a sorted T cell fraction (not recorded which). The rearrangement uses TRBV20-1 and TRBJ2-3, with D possibly matching TRBD2 (6 bases). This clonotype was sampled from a male donor with ankylosing spondylitis. The CDR3 spells CSASGLSGRTDTQYF. The DNA for the CDR3 is TGCAGTGCTAGTGGTCTAAGCGGGCGCACAGATACGCAGTATTTT.